A single sample is the source of the 10 T cell receptor beta chains below, sequenced in a study of blood T cell repertoires in COVID-19. Generated by immunoSEQ multiplex PCR, the TCRdb table keeps only in-frame clones and is missing some. The table shows a few hundred thousand clones, with 75% to 95% occurring only once. Input material: peripheral blood. These receptors came from a person between 18 and 30 years old with COVID-19, enrolled during active disease.

V usage is TRBV29-1 and J usage is TRBJ1-1; TRBD1 is a possible D gene (5 bases). The CDR3 is 12 residues long. V shed 6 bases and J shed 1 base, with 9 bases lying between them. Germline loops: CDR1 SQVTM, CDR2 ANQGSEA. The CDR3: CSVWTRNTEAFF. The DNA for the CDR3 is TGCAGCGTCTGGACACGGAACACTGAAGCTTTCTTT.

CDR3 loop: CASSPFLSSGTDEQYF. The CDR3 DNA reads as TGTGCCAGCAGCCCCTTCTTGTCTAGCGGGACAGACGAGCAGTACTTC. This chain uses TRBV7-2 with TRBJ2-7; 9 bases fit TRBD2. Germline loops: CDR1 SGHTA, CDR2 FQGNSA. The junction had 13 bases not matched to a gene; V was cut back by 5 bases and J by 5 bases. The CDR3 extends over 16 amino acids.

Only one count was recorded for this clone. The chain has TRBV20-1 and TRBJ2-1; D is unresolved. Per the germline V gene, CDR1 is DFQATT and CDR2 is SNEGSKA (reference sequence). This CDR3 contains 15 residues. V was trimmed by 3 bases and J by 0 bases, leaving 12 bases between them. The chain's CDR3 is CSASLGTASYNEQFF. The CDR3 DNA is TGCAGTGCTAGTCTCGGTACAGCCTCCTACAATGAGCAGTTCTTC.

The chain links TRBV7-2 to TRBJ2-1; 8 positions agree with TRBD2. V lost 2 bases and J lost 0; bases outside the gene matches: 6. The CDR3 has 17 residues. Looked up from germline, CDR1 is SGHTA and CDR2 is FQGNSA. CDR3 sequence (DNA): TGTGCCAGCAGCTTACCGAAAGCGGGGGTCTCCTACAATGAGCAGTTCTTC. Translation gives CASSLPKAGVSYNEQFF.

A few counts support this clone. The chain carries TRBV12-5 and TRBJ2-2, with D perhaps TRBD1 (5 bases). Germline-derived CDR1 and CDR2 are LGHNT and FRNRAP. V was cut by 2 bases and J by 5 bases, with 15 bases left in between. CDR3 length equals 16 residues. The CDR3 loop is CASGLTLPGLTGELFF. The CDR3 region has the DNA TGTGCTAGTGGTTTGACCTTACCAGGGTTAACCGGGGAGCTGTTTTTT.

On this clone itself: A read error may account for a junction end that differs from germline. This chain uses TRBV7-7 with TRBJ2-2; D is perhaps TRBD2 (5 bases). The CDR3 is 15 residues long. Germline CDR1 reads SSHAT; CDR2 reads FNYEAQ (reference sequence). CDR3 nucleotides: TGTGCTAGCAGCCTAAACCCCGGGGATACCGGGGAGCTGTTTTTT. This translates into CASSLNPGDTGELFF.

The rearrangement links TRBV6-5 to TRBJ2-1; D call uncertain. The germline V and J ends were trimmed by 6 bases and 9 bases, with 12 bases remaining between them. The CDR3 is 12 amino acids. The germline V gene has CDR1 MNHEY and CDR2 SVGAGI. The CDR3 protein is CASSAGLSEQFF. The CDR3 nucleotides read TGTGCCAGCAGCGCCGGGTTGAGTGAGCAGTTCTTC.

The chain joins TRBV15 to TRBJ2-7; 9 bases align to TRBD2. J was trimmed by 7 bases and V by 1 base; bases with no gene match: 14. CDR1 is LNHNV and CDR2 is YYDKDF in the germline V gene (reference sequence). The CDR3 totals 17 residues. The CDR3 DNA reads TGTGCCACCAGCAGAGTCAATTGGGTAGCGGGAGTGGTTGAGCAGTACTTC. This encodes CATSRVNWVAGVVEQYF.

This clone appeared once. The rearrangement links TRBV10-3 to TRBJ2-7, with 10 bases aligning to TRBD2. CDR3 length: 14 residues. The V and J ends lost 4 bases and 2 bases, in that order; junction bases with no gene match: 2. From germline, CDR1 is ENHRY and CDR2 SYGVKD. The CDR3 sequence: CAISGTSGTYEQYF. CDR3 sequence (DNA): TGTGCCATCAGTGGGACTAGCGGAACCTACGAGCAGTACTTC.

This chain connects TRBV5-1 to TRBJ2-7; the match to TRBD2 covers 14 bases. This CDR3 has 17 amino acids. From germline, CDR1 is SGHRS and CDR2 YFSETQ. V trimming: 5 bases; J trimming: 3 bases; junction bases outside the gene matches: 10. Here the CDR3 DNA reads TGCGCCAGCAGGGAGAGTTCCGGGACTAGCGGGAGCTACGAGCAGTACTTC. It translates to CASRESSGTSGSYEQYF.